Listed here are 29 T cell receptor beta chains from one sample, sequenced in a study of blood T cells in healthy people across ages (dated by TCRdb to between 2014 and 2016). To prepare the library, 5' RACE was applied. The second PCR ran for about 6 to 11 cycles and used a J-beta primer mix along with a sample-barcoded 5' primer. TCRdb reprocessing: public reads trimmed at Q25 with fastp, clones called with MiXCR, in-frame beta chains kept. Identical CDR3 protein sequences are pooled into one entry, listed with their most common genes and DNA. The sample profile shows some 1,800,000 distinct CDR3 sequences; around 40% of them were found once. Clones ranked in the top ten supply approximately 22% of the sample. Sample: blood. These receptors all come from a human donor in good health.

This clonotype showed up just once. The V gene is TRBV29-1, the J gene TRBJ2-3; D gene unclear. Germline values: CDR1 SQVTM, CDR2 ANQGSEA. V was pared by 3 bases and J by 2 bases, with 9 bases between. The CDR3 consists of 13 residues. The CDR3 here is CSVDASNTDTQYF. In DNA, the CDR3 is TGCAGCGTTGACGCTTCCAACACAGATACGCAGTATTTT.

The chain links TRBV7-2 to TRBJ1-4; TRBD1 aligns across 9 bases. This CDR3 spans 14 amino acids. V shed 5 bases, J shed 8 bases, and the junction held 6 bases outside the gene matches. CDR1 and CDR2 from the germline V gene are SGHTA and FQGNSA. The CDR3 nucleotides read TGTGCCAGCAGCAAGGACAGGGGAGAAGAAAAACTGTTTTTT. Protein product: CASSKDRGEEKLFF.

This clonotype has only a few counts. The chain has TRBV7-3 and TRBJ2-7; 11 bases fit TRBD2. V dropped 2 bases and J dropped 2; count of bases not matched to a gene: 5. The CDR3 covers 16 residues. CDR1 and CDR2 from the germline V gene are SGHTA and FQGTGA. CDR3 sequence (DNA): TGTGCCAGCAGCTTAGGGTCTAGCGGGGGGACCTACGAGCAGTACTTC. It yields the protein CASSLGSSGGTYEQYF.

This clonotype showed up just a few times. The V call is TRBV11-1, the J call TRBJ1-1; 8 bases align to TRBD1. CDR1 and CDR2 from the germline V gene are SGHAT and FQDESV (reference sequence). The CDR3 totals 16 residues. With V trimmed by 8 bases and J by 0 bases, 11 bases remained unmatched. CDR3 sequence: CASRSGQGGMNTEAFF. CDR3 coding DNA: TGTGCCAGCCGATCTGGACAGGGCGGTATGAACACTGAAGCTTTCTTT.

The rearrangement joins TRBV7-6 to TRBJ1-1, with 7 bases that match TRBD1. The V and J ends lost 5 bases and 2 bases, in that order; junction bases with no gene match: 11. This CDR3 spans 16 amino acids. Germline lookup yields CDR1 SGHVS and CDR2 FNYEAQ. The CDR3 reads CASSPRQGLPNTEAFF. The CDR3, as DNA: TGTGCCAGCAGCCCACGACAGGGCCTCCCCAACACTGAAGCTTTCTTT.

This clonotype showed up just a few times. The chain employs TRBV29-1 and TRBJ2-4; D is tentatively TRBD1 or TRBD2 (5 bases each). V dropped 3 bases and J dropped 1 base, with 13 bases sitting between them. Per germline, CDR1 SQVTM and CDR2 ANQGSEA. The CDR3 has 15 amino acids. In DNA form, the CDR3 reads TGCAGCGTTGATATGTCTTGGGGGGCCAAAAACATTCAGTACTTC. It specifies CSVDMSWGAKNIQYF.

About this clonotype: At one end, the junction sequence differs from germline, possibly due to a read error. The CDR3 region is CASSPPWGPNGQFF. The CDR3 bases are TGTGCCAGCAGCCCCCCCTGGGGTCCCAATGGGCAGTTCTTC. This sequence joins TRBV28 and TRBJ2-1; no definite D call. This CDR3 has 14 amino acids. Germline assignment: CDR1 MDHEN and CDR2 SYDVKM.

The chain employs TRBV6-2 or TRBV6-3 and TRBJ2-7, with no clear D. The V and J ends lost 7 bases and 2 bases respectively, with 9 bases between them. The length of the CDR3 is 12 residues. Germline assignment: CDR1 MNHEY and CDR2 SVGEGT. The CDR3 region is CASNGPTYEQYF. The CDR3 DNA sequence: TGTGCCAGCAATGGGCCTACCTACGAGCAGTACTTC.

The chain combines TRBV11-2 with TRBJ1-2; TRBD1 agrees at 7 bases. The J segment lost 8 bases and the V segment lost 6 bases, leaving 15 bases of the junction unmatched. Germline CDR1 and CDR2: SGHAT and FQNNGV. The CDR3 sequence is 15 residues long. The CDR3 DNA is TGTGCCAGCAGTCCGCACAGGGGATCATTAGGCGGCTACACCTTC. Translating gives CASSPHRGSLGGYTF.

Worth noting for this clonotype: It may be a read error: a sequence one base away is much more abundant. The J gene is TRBJ1-2, the V gene TRBV29-1, with D unclear. V dropped 0 bases and J dropped 5 bases, with 4 bases sitting between them. Germline V gene sequence: CDR1 SQVTM, CDR2 ANQGSEA. This CDR3 has 11 amino acids. The CDR3 is CSVEEAYGYTF. In DNA, the CDR3 is TGCAGCGTTGAAGAGGCTTATGGCTACACCTTC.

In this sample, this clonotype turned up a few times. V and J are TRBV5-1 and TRBJ2-4; D possibly matches TRBD1 or TRBD2 (5 bases each). The CDR3 loop spans 16 amino acids. V shed 3 bases and J shed 2 bases, with 15 bases lying between them. Germline V gives CDR1 SGHRS, CDR2 YFSETQ. This CDR3 reads CASSWGNFDTKNIQYF. CDR3 nucleotide sequence: TGCGCCAGCAGCTGGGGGAACTTTGACACCAAAAACATTCAGTACTTC.

This chain uses TRBV11-2 with TRBJ2-2; D not resolved. The CDR3 is 14 amino acids. Germline-derived CDR1 and CDR2 are SGHAT and FQNNGV. The V end was cut by 3 bases, the J end by 3 bases, with 8 bases between. The CDR3 loop is CASSFESYTGELFF. The CDR3 nucleotides read TGTGCCAGCAGCTTCGAATCATACACCGGGGAGCTGTTTTTT.

The genes are TRBV10-3 and TRBJ2-3; 11 bases match TRBD2. V was pared by 6 bases and J by 1 base, with 0 bases of the junction left unmatched. This CDR3 region has 14 residues. Germline CDR1 and CDR2: ENHRY and SYGVKD. Here the CDR3 DNA reads TGTGCCATCAGACTAGCGGGGGGCACAGATACGCAGTATTTT. It translates to CAIRLAGGTDTQYF.

This clonotype has just one count. V usage is TRBV7-9 and J usage is TRBJ2-5, with 14 bases matching TRBD2. Trimming removed 3 bases from V and 7 bases from J; junction bases left unmatched: 7. Germline CDR1 SEHNR, CDR2 FQNEAQ (reference sequence). This CDR3 is built from 16 residues. CDR3 bases: TGTGCCAGCAGCTTCTCGACTAGCGGGGGGGCGAGGACCCAGTACTTC. Translation gives CASSFSTSGGARTQYF. Variable domain in full (rest from reference TRBV7-9 and TRBJ2-5): DTGVSQNPRHKITKRGQNVTFRCDPISEHNRLYWYRQTLGQGPEFLTYFQNEAQLEKSRLLSDRFSAERPKGSFSTLEIQRTEQGDSAMYLCASSFSTSGGARTQYFGPGTRLLVL.

V gene TRBV4-1 combines with J gene TRBJ2-7, with 7 bases that match TRBD2. Germline V gives CDR1 MGHRA, CDR2 YSYEKL. The CDR3 length is 13 residues. V was pared by 1 base and J by 6 bases, with 3 bases of the junction left unmatched. Here the CDR3 reads CASSQVSGVEQYF. Here the CDR3 DNA reads TGCGCCAGCAGCCAAGTAAGCGGGGTCGAGCAGTACTTC.

This clonotype was seen only a few times. V is TRBV7-9 and J is TRBJ1-2; D remains ambiguous. The germline gives CDR1 SEHNR, CDR2 FQNEAQ (reference sequence). The CDR3 has 14 amino acids. Trimming pared 5 bases from V and 2 bases from J, leaving 12 bases between. CDR3 nucleotides: TGTGCCAGCAGCCCCGGAGAGGAGAACTATGGCTACACCTTC. Residues: CASSPGEENYGYTF.

The rearrangement uses TRBV28 and TRBJ2-7, with 8 nucleotides matching TRBD1. CDR1 MDHEN and CDR2 SYDVKM come from the germline V gene. The CDR3 covers 15 residues. V shed 3 bases and J 3 bases; nucleotides not matched to a gene: 7. In nucleotides, the CDR3 is TGTGCCAGCAGTTTTTGGACAGGGAAGGACTACGAGCAGTACTTC. Residues: CASSFWTGKDYEQYF.

The chain employs TRBV5-1 and TRBJ2-7; TRBD1 agrees at 10 bases. CDR1 is SGHRS, CDR2 YFSETQ, per germline. After removal of 4 bases from V and 6 bases from J, the junction contained 10 bases not matched to a gene. The CDR3 sequence is 15 residues long. The CDR3 DNA follows: TGCGCCAGCAGCCCAGAGGGGACAGGGGTTCGCGAGCAGTACTTC. Its protein is CASSPEGTGVREQYF.

A word on this clonotype: One end of the junction does not line up with germline, which may come from a read error. This chain joins TRBV7-9 and TRBJ1-4; 7 bases agree with TRBD1. This CDR3 has 18 amino acids. Germline CDR1 and CDR2: SEHNR and FQNEAQ (reference sequence). The DNA for the CDR3 is TGTGCCAGCAGCCCCCGACAGGGAGGGTTTGCAACTAATGAAAAACGGTTTTTT. Protein product: CASSPRQGGFATNEKRFF.

The rearrangement links TRBV6-5 to TRBJ1-6, with D maybe TRBD1 (6 bases). The CDR3 is 16 amino acids. V was clipped by 0 bases and J by 8 bases, with 14 bases between them. The V gene's germline CDR1 is MNHEY and CDR2 SVGAGI. CDR3 residues: CASSYSGGIFDSPLHF. The CDR3 DNA follows: TGTGCCAGCAGTTACTCAGGGGGGATTTTTGATTCACCCCTCCACTTT.

For the CDR3, the DNA is TGCGCCAGCAGCTTTCACCGGTCGGAGACCCAGTACTTC. Residues: CASSFHRSETQYF. J is TRBJ2-5 and V is TRBV5-1; D unresolved. V was cut by 2 bases and J by 5 bases, with 10 bases left in between. This CDR3 is 13 amino acids long. Germline loops: CDR1 SGHRS, CDR2 YFSETQ.

This clonotype was observed a few times. The CDR3 is CASSYRGEQETQYF. The DNA of the CDR3 is TGCGCCAGCAGCTACCGGGGGGAACAGGAGACCCAGTACTTC. The J gene is TRBJ2-5, the V gene TRBV5-1, with TRBD2 matching over 7 bases. The V segment lost 3 bases and the J segment 5 bases; nucleotides outside the gene matches: 7. The germline gives CDR1 SGHRS, CDR2 YFSETQ. The CDR3 runs to 14 residues.

This chain links TRBV4-2 with TRBJ2-3, with TRBD2 as a possible D gene (6 bases). V gave up 0 bases and J gave up 4 bases, with 14 bases separating them. There are 16 residues in the CDR3. The germline V gene has CDR1 LGHNA and CDR2 YNFKEQ. The chain's CDR3 is CASSQDRDSPPDTQYF. The CDR3 bases are TGTGCCAGCAGCCAAGACCGGGACTCCCCCCCAGATACGCAGTATTTT.

As regards this clonotype: A read error may produce the germline difference seen at one junction end. This sequence joins TRBV7-3 and TRBJ1-3; no firm D call. The CDR3 is 16 amino acids. Germline values: CDR1 SGHTA, CDR2 FQGTGA. The CDR3 nucleotides read TGTGCCAGCAGCTTAGGTCCCCTGCGCTCTGGAAACGCCATATATTTT. This codes for CASSLGPLRSGNAIYF.

This clonotype has just a few counts. This rearrangement joins TRBV12-3 or TRBV12-4 to TRBJ2-3; TRBD2 matches 7 bases. Trimming took 3 bases from V and 5 from J; bases not matched to a gene: 5. CDR3 length: 14 amino acids. Here the CDR3 DNA reads TGTGCCAGCAGTTTGTTACTAGCGATAGATACGCAGTATTTT. It codes for CASSLLLAIDTQYF.

CDR3 in amino acids: CASTTSYTGMTYEQYF. In nucleotides, the CDR3 is TGTGCCAGCACCACCAGCTACACTGGAATGACCTACGAGCAGTACTTC. V gene TRBV27 combines with J gene TRBJ2-7; D is undetermined. V was shortened by 7 bases and J by 2 bases, with 21 bases between the two germline ends. This CDR3 has 16 residues. CDR1 is MNHEY and CDR2 is SMNVEV in the germline V gene (reference sequence).

This clonotype is a singleton in its sample. The rearrangement joins TRBV6-4 to TRBJ2-3, with 9 bases fitting TRBD2. This CDR3 region has 15 residues. The germline V gene encodes CDR1 MRHNA and CDR2 SNTAGT. V trimming: 3 bases; J trimming: 0 bases; junction bases outside the gene matches: 1. This chain's CDR3 is CASSEAGGSTDTQYF. Written as DNA, the CDR3 is TGTGCCAGCAGTGAGGCGGGGGGGAGCACAGATACGCAGTATTTT.

The chain has TRBV28 and TRBJ2-3, with D hard to call. Trimming took 3 bases from V and 6 from J, leaving 10 bases between them. This CDR3 contains 13 residues. Per germline, CDR1 MDHEN and CDR2 SYDVKM. CDR3 in DNA: TGTGCCAGCAGTTTTGGAAAACCCGATACGCAGTATTTT. It encodes CASSFGKPDTQYF.

The chain has TRBV7-9 and TRBJ1-4; no firm D call. V was pared by 3 bases and J by 7 bases, with 9 bases between. Germline CDR1 SEHNR, CDR2 FQNEAQ (reference sequence). The CDR3 consists of 13 residues. DNA for the CDR3: TGTGCCAGCAGCTTCGCTTCTTCTGAAAAACTGTTTTTT. Translation: CASSFASSEKLFF.